Given below is one TCR beta chain in context. What it binds is not known. The data originate from a study of vaccination and CD4 T cells after COVID-19. About the study: A median of approximately 72 days (range 14 to 241) separated dose two from the taking of post-vaccine samples.

The Oncomine TCR Beta short-read assay was applied to DNA of cultured CD4+ T cells. TCRdb processed the PCR reads anew with MiXCR; each CDR3 protein has one entry. The data show some 21,000 distinct CDR3 sequences, with approximately 52% seen just once and nearly 10% held by the top ten. Notes on the study in general: Median counts of SARS-CoV-2-reactive clonotypes increased from roughly 21 to 40; this difference was not significant. Spike mono-reactive status applied to 304 of 307 vaccine-specific clones in convalescent patients.

As to treatment: roughly 10-day PBMC culture with coronavirus spike peptide pools or control peptides (ViraFEST assay). The sequencing input was CD4+ T cells from blood, cultured in vitro. The source is a human donor who had recovered from COVID-19.

The CDR3 DNA sequence: TGTGCCAGCAGCTCCGCCGGACGGTCCTCCTACGAGCAGTACTTC. The encoded protein is CASSSAGRSSYEQYF. The V call is TRBV11-2, the J call TRBJ2-7; D uncertain. The V gene's germline CDR1 is SGHAT and CDR2 FQNNGV. Trimming removed 4 bases at V and 0 bases at J, with 13 bases between. There are 15 residues in the CDR3.